This T cell receptor beta chain derives from a study of beta chain features in type 1 diabetes. The germline CDR1 and CDR2 sequences are SEHNR and FQNEAQ (reference sequence). V lost 0 bases, J lost 4 bases, and 5 bases lay in between. The length of the CDR3 is 13 residues. Every isolated RNA sample was fully reverse transcribed, so sequencing captured expressed TCRB transcripts. Produced via immunoSEQ multiplex PCR; TCRdb's table is partial and in-frame only. This table holds 310,000 or so clones, approximately 10% found once. This clone was recorded a few times. The same CDR3 can be traced to other DNA sequences in this sample.

The clonotype was recovered from a woman in her twenties or thirties in good health. The sequenced sample consisted of naive CD4+ T cells from blood. The chain couples TRBV7-9 to TRBJ2-3, with no clear D. This chain's CDR3 is CASSLAGADTQYF. CDR3 DNA: TGTGCCAGCAGCTTAGCGGGCGCAGATACGCAGTATTTT.